A selection of T cell receptor beta chains follows, all from one sample in a study of OX40 agonist ivuxolimab in advanced cancers. Libraries were prepared by immunoSEQ multiplex PCR; TCRdb keeps only in-frame clonotypes and omits some of them. The sample has about 100,000 clones, about nine tenths seen once. Sample: CD4+ or CD8+ T cells sorted from blood, taken in a trial of the OX40 agonist ivuxolimab. The receptors were gathered from an adult with an advanced solid tumor such as melanoma, head and neck, liver or kidney cancer. Both conserved end residues are part of each CDR3. The D gene is left open where the match is weak. Not all rows give a size; the values are once, few, many and, for expanded clones, a class.

CDR3: CASSLSGQGSETQYF
DNA: TGCGCCAGCAGCTTGTCCGGACAGGGATCCGAGACCCAGTACTTC
D: TRBD1
size: -
length: 15
V: TRBV5-1
J: TRBJ2-5

CDR3: CASSQTGDPTYGYTF
DNA: TGTGCCAGCAGCCAGACAGGGGACCCCACCTATGGCTACACCTTC
D: TRBD1
size: -
length: 15
V: TRBV7-6
J: TRBJ1-2

CDR3: CSVVAGIMNTEAFF
DNA: TGCAGCGTTGTCGCAGGGATCATGAACACTGAAGCTTTCTTT
D: -
size: -
length: 14
V: TRBV29-1
J: TRBJ1-1

CDR3: CATGVRDRGFGYTF
DNA: TGTGCCACCGGAGTCCGGGACAGGGGCTTTGGCTACACCTTC
D: TRBD1
size: -
length: 14
V: TRBV6-6
J: TRBJ1-2

CDR3: CASSPRGVDAYEQYF
DNA: TGCGCCAGCAGCCCAAGGGGAGTGGACGCATACGAGCAGTACTTC
D: -
size: -
length: 15
V: TRBV5-1
J: TRBJ2-7

CDR3: CASSPLGGYTGELFF
DNA: TGTGCCAGCAGTCCGCTAGGGGGGTACACCGGGGAGCTGTTTTTT
D: -
size: -
length: 15
V: TRBV27
J: TRBJ2-2

CDR3: CAWSVWLGGQETQYF
DNA: TGTGCCTGGAGTGTATGGTTAGGCGGACAAGAGACCCAGTACTTC
D: -
size: -
length: 15
V: TRBV30
J: TRBJ2-5

CDR3: CASSRLGQGSREQYF
DNA: TGTGCCAGCAGTCGTTTGGGACAGGGGAGCCGCGAGCAGTACTTC
D: TRBD1
size: -
length: 15
V: TRBV6-5
J: TRBJ2-7

CDR3: CASSLAGQGAMNEQFF
DNA: TGCGCCAGCAGCTTGGCAGGACAGGGGGCAATGAATGAGCAGTTCTTC
D: TRBD1
size: -
length: 16
V: TRBV5-1
J: TRBJ2-1

CDR3: CASSSTGVMNEQYF
DNA: TGTGCCAGCAGCTCTACGGGGGTTATGAACGAGCAGTACTTC
D: -
size: -
length: 14
V: TRBV5-6
J: TRBJ2-7

CDR3: CASSLGAGGAYEQYF
DNA: TGTGCCAGCAGCTTGGGGGCGGGAGGCGCCTACGAGCAGTACTTC
D: TRBD2
size: once
length: 15
V: TRBV5-4
J: TRBJ2-7

CDR3: CASSLRGTGFGSPLHF
DNA: TGTGCCAGCAGCTTACGCGGGACAGGGTTTGGTTCACCCCTCCACTTT
D: TRBD1
size: -
length: 16
V: TRBV7-3
J: TRBJ1-6

CDR3: CASSGPGGSFWNSPLHF
DNA: TGTGCCAGCAGCGGTCCGGGAGGGAGTTTTTGGAATTCACCCCTCCACTTT
D: -
size: few
length: 17
V: TRBV5-8
J: TRBJ1-6

CDR3: CASIRTANTEAFF
DNA: TGTGCCAGCATTAGGACGGCGAACACTGAAGCTTTCTTT
D: -
size: -
length: 13
V: TRBV2
J: TRBJ1-1

CDR3: CASGQGLREQYF
DNA: TGCGCCAGCGGGCAGGGGTTGCGGGAGCAGTACTTC
D: -
size: -
length: 12
V: TRBV10-1
J: TRBJ2-7

CDR3: CASSSSAGGGGVEQYF
DNA: TGTGCCAGCAGCTCCTCCGCTGGGGGAGGAGGGGTCGAGCAGTACTTC
D: -
size: -
length: 16
V: TRBV5-4
J: TRBJ2-7

CDR3: CSVREGWTEAFF
DNA: TGCAGCGTGCGGGAGGGATGGACTGAAGCTTTCTTT
D: -
size: -
length: 12
V: TRBV29-1
J: TRBJ1-1

CDR3: CASSLLSGGSDTQYF
DNA: TGCGCCAGCAGCCTTTTAAGCGGGGGGTCAGATACGCAGTATTTT
D: TRBD2
size: -
length: 15
V: TRBV4-1
J: TRBJ2-3

CDR3: CASSHGTVPSYNEQFF
DNA: TGTGCCAGCAGCCACGGGACAGTCCCTTCCTACAATGAGCAGTTCTTC
D: TRBD1
size: -
length: 16
V: TRBV5-8
J: TRBJ2-1

CDR3: CASSGSGSSYEQYF
DNA: TGTGCCAGCAGTGGCTCAGGTAGCTCCTACGAGCAGTACTTC
D: -
size: -
length: 14
V: TRBV25-1
J: TRBJ2-7

CDR3: CASSNRPSGGTVYEQFF
DNA: TGTGCCAGTAGTAACAGGCCTAGCGGGGGGACGGTCTATGAGCAGTTCTTC
D: TRBD2
size: once
length: 17
V: TRBV19
J: TRBJ2-1

CDR3: CASSPQVAGGPDEQFF
DNA: TGCGCCAGCAGCCCTCAGGTAGCGGGAGGGCCAGATGAGCAGTTCTTC
D: TRBD2
size: -
length: 16
V: TRBV5-1
J: TRBJ2-1